A single sample is the source of the 24 T cell receptor beta chains below, sequenced in a study of T cell repertoires in cytomegalovirus infection. TCRdb passed the reads through MiXCR, listing each CDR3 protein once. In the table there are a few hundred thousand distinct CDR3 sequences, about 17% of which are singletons. Sample: PBMCs. Receptors were obtained from a human donor in good health (CMV status not recorded). Some clones in this sample may be carry-over from other donors' samples.

The rearrangement uses TRBV10-3 and TRBJ2-5, with unresolved D. V dropped 10 bases and J dropped 4 bases, with 19 bases sitting between them. There are 14 residues in the CDR3. Germline V gene lookup returns CDR1 ENHRY and CDR2 SYGVKD. The CDR3 is CATAYLRFRETQYF. Here the CDR3 DNA reads TGTGCCACCGCATACCTCCGGTTCCGAGAGACCCAGTACTTC.

This clonotype has only a few counts. CDR3 bases: TGCAGCGTAGCACCCAGGGCCTTCACTGAAGCTTTCTTT. Its protein product is CSVAPRAFTEAFF. This chain links TRBV29-1 with TRBJ1-1; tentative D call: TRBD1 (5 bases). Germline CDR1 and CDR2: SQVTM and ANQGSEA. CDR3 length: 13 residues. Trimming pared 6 bases from V and 4 bases from J, leaving 15 bases between.

This clonotype was observed a few times. The chain uses TRBV6-5 and TRBJ1-2; D is uncertain. Trimming took off 6 bases at V and 2 bases at J, with 16 bases between the two ends. This CDR3 contains 15 residues. The germline V gene has CDR1 MNHEY and CDR2 SVGAGI. CDR3 DNA sequence: TGTGCCAGCAGGTACGCCGGGCAGACCAACTATGGCTACACCTTC. Protein sequence: CASRYAGQTNYGYTF.

Concerning this clonotype: A junction boundary mismatches the germline segment, possibly from a read error. The chain combines TRBV6-1 with TRBJ1-1, with TRBD1 matching 10 bases. In germline, CDR1 is MNHNS, CDR2 SASEGT. The CDR3 extends over 15 amino acids. The CDR3 DNA follows: TGTGCCAGCAGTGGAGACAGGGGGCGAGGAACTGAAGCTTCCTTT. It yields the protein CASSGDRGRGTEASF.

As DNA, the CDR3 is TGCAGCGTTGACGGTCAGTTAAACGAGCAGTACTTC. It specifies CSVDGQLNEQYF. The chain recombines TRBV29-1 with TRBJ2-7; no firm D call. V lost 3 bases and J 5 bases, leaving 11 bases between the germline ends. Germline V gene sequence: CDR1 SQVTM, CDR2 ANQGSEA. The CDR3 extends over 12 amino acids.

As regards this clonotype: A single base separates this from a much larger clone, so it may be a read error. The chain uses TRBV5-6 and TRBJ2-1; tentatively, D is TRBD1 or TRBD2 (6 bases each). In germline, CDR1 is SGHDT, CDR2 YYEEEE. The CDR3 covers 15 residues. The CDR3 is CASSLSWGAYNEQFF. The CDR3 coding sequence is TGTGCCAGCAGCTTGTCGTGGGGGGCCTATAATGAGCAGTTCTTC.

This clonotype has only a few counts. The J gene is TRBJ1-3, the V gene TRBV10-3; no firm D call. This CDR3 has 12 residues. V shed 0 bases and J shed 8 bases, with 5 bases lying between them. In germline, CDR1 is ENHRY, CDR2 SYGVKD. Here the CDR3 DNA reads TGTGCCATCAGTGAGTCCATGGACACCATATATTTT. Amino acids: CAISESMDTIYF.

This chain links TRBV15 with TRBJ1-3; no definite D call. V lost 1 base and J 4 bases, leaving 11 bases between the germline ends. CDR3 length: 15 residues. Germline lookup yields CDR1 LNHNV and CDR2 YYDKDF (reference sequence). The CDR3 nucleotides read TGTGCCACCAGCAGAGCTTTAGCCGGGGGAAACACCATATATTTT. Translation: CATSRALAGGNTIYF.

The table lists this clonotype with many counts. V and J are TRBV7-2 and TRBJ2-3, with D unclear. Germline V gene lookup returns CDR1 SGHTA and CDR2 FQGNSA. The CDR3 length is 13 residues. The V end was cut by 5 bases, the J end by 0 bases, with 6 bases between. CDR3 nucleotides: TGTGCCAGCAGCCCAGTCAGCACAGATACGCAGTATTTT. It encodes CASSPVSTDTQYF.

The rearrangement joins TRBV13 to TRBJ2-6; D uncertain. Germline loops: CDR1 PRHDT, CDR2 FYEKMQ (reference sequence). The CDR3 length is 16 residues. Trimming pared 5 bases from V and 0 bases from J, leaving 11 bases between. In DNA, the CDR3 is TGTGCCAGCAGCCTGGGTTGGAGCTCTGGGGCCAACGTCCTGACTTTC. Protein product: CASSLGWSSGANVLTF.

This clonotype was seen more than once but under ten times. V gene TRBV7-2 combines with J gene TRBJ2-7; D might be TRBD1 (6 bases). Per germline, CDR1 SGHTA and CDR2 FQGNSA. The CDR3 has 14 residues. V lost 5 bases and J 2 bases, leaving 13 bases between the germline ends. DNA of the CDR3: TGTGCCAGCAGCGCCAGCCCAGGGGCCTACGAGCAGTACTTC. It yields the protein CASSASPGAYEQYF.

V and J are TRBV19 and TRBJ1-5; D gene ambiguous. V lost 3 bases, J lost 7 bases, and 10 bases lay in between. The germline V gene encodes CDR1 LNHDA and CDR2 SQIVND (reference sequence). The CDR3 totals 13 residues. The CDR3 nucleotides read TGTGCCAGTAGTATCTTGGGGAGCCAGCCCCAGCATTTT. It codes for CASSILGSQPQHF.

This clonotype occurred many times. The chain combines TRBV5-4 with TRBJ2-1; 10 nucleotides line up with TRBD2. V was clipped by 2 bases and J by 5 bases; unmatched bases: 4. The CDR3 sequence is 15 residues long. The V gene's germline CDR1 is SGHNT and CDR2 YYREEE (reference sequence). CDR3 nucleotides: TGTGCCAGCAGCTTAGCGACTAGCGGGCACAATGAGCAGTTCTTC. Translated: CASSLATSGHNEQFF.

This clonotype was observed a few times. The chain couples TRBV7-4 to TRBJ1-3; D ambiguous. Germline CDR1 is SGHVT and CDR2 is SQSDAQ. CDR3 length: 19 amino acids. Trimming stripped 4 bases from V and 5 bases from J, with 27 bases between. The CDR3 sequence: CASSYSNLSGQEVRNTIYF. The CDR3 DNA reads TGTGCCAGCAGCTACTCCAACCTGTCGGGCCAGGAGGTCCGAAACACCATATATTTT.

In its sample, this clonotype was seen many times. The chain links TRBV6-1 to TRBJ2-7, with D hard to call. Germline V CDR1 and CDR2: MNHNS, SASEGT. The V and J ends lost 3 bases and 6 bases respectively, with 15 bases between them. There are 14 residues in the CDR3. The CDR3 here is CASSDGLGSTEQYF. The CDR3 DNA reads as TGTGCCAGCAGTGATGGTTTGGGGTCCACCGAGCAGTACTTC.

This sequence joins TRBV7-9 and TRBJ1-1; unclear D gene. Trimming pared 2 bases from V and 6 bases from J, leaving 10 bases between. Germline V gene lookup returns CDR1 SEHNR and CDR2 FQNEAQ (reference sequence). CDR3 length: 13 amino acids. The CDR3 bases are TGTGCCAGCAGCTTATTGGAGGCTTCTGAAGCTTTCTTT. Residues: CASSLLEASEAFF.

The chain has TRBV12-3 or TRBV12-4 and TRBJ2-5; 8 bases fit TRBD2. V trimming: 4 bases; J trimming: 7 bases; junction bases outside the gene matches: 8. The CDR3 is made up of 14 amino acids. CDR3 residues: CASSSRTSPATQYF. The CDR3 coding sequence is TGTGCCAGCAGTTCGCGGACTAGCCCAGCGACCCAGTACTTC.

J is TRBJ1-6 and V is TRBV2; no firm D call. Trimming pared 8 bases from V and 7 bases from J, leaving 12 bases between. Looked up from germline, CDR1 is SNHLY and CDR2 is FYNNEI. The CDR3 runs 13 residues. In nucleotides, the CDR3 is TGTGCCAGCGGGCCGCGACCCAATTCACCCCTCCACTTT. Its protein is CASGPRPNSPLHF.

The rearrangement joins TRBV24-1 to TRBJ2-3; D tentatively reads TRBD1 or TRBD2 (5 bases each). Trimming cost V 3 bases and J 2 bases, with 11 bases left between them. The CDR3 extends over 15 amino acids. Germline V CDR1 and CDR2: KGHDR, SFDVKD. The CDR3 DNA reads as TGTGCCACCAGTGATGGGACCGTTTACACAGATACGCAGTATTTT. It yields the protein CATSDGTVYTDTQYF.

This clonotype was recorded a few times. The chain links TRBV7-9 to TRBJ1-2; no firm D call. V was trimmed by 5 bases and J by 4 bases, leaving 11 bases between them. The CDR3 consists of 13 residues. Germline lookup yields CDR1 SEHNR and CDR2 FQNEAQ (reference sequence). The CDR3, as DNA: TGTGCCAGCAGCCAAAGGCGGGGCTATGGCTACACCTTC. It translates to CASSQRRGYGYTF.

In its sample, this clonotype was seen many times. The CDR3 reads CASSEQARAETQYF. The CDR3 DNA reads TGTGCCAGCAGTGAACAGGCTAGGGCAGAGACCCAGTACTTC. The rearrangement links TRBV6-1 to TRBJ2-5; D gene ambiguous. Germline V gene data show CDR1 as MNHNS and CDR2 as SASEGT. This CDR3 is built from 14 residues. Trimming pared 2 bases from V and 4 bases from J, leaving 11 bases between.

The chain is built from TRBV7-6 and TRBJ2-6; the D call may be TRBD1 or TRBD2 (5 bases each). V lost 3 bases to trimming and J lost 0 bases, with 18 bases between them. The CDR3 spans 19 residues. Germline V gene data show CDR1 as SGHVS and CDR2 as FNYEAQ. This CDR3 reads CASSFGGRQPHSGANVLTF. The CDR3 DNA reads TGTGCCAGCAGCTTTGGAGGACGACAGCCACACTCTGGGGCCAACGTCCTGACTTTC.

This clonotype showed up many times. The gene calls are TRBV7-9 and TRBJ1-1; unclear D gene. V was pared by 2 bases and J by 3 bases, with 7 bases between. Germline V gene sequence: CDR1 SEHNR, CDR2 FQNEAQ (reference sequence). The CDR3 consists of 13 residues. The CDR3 here is CASSLSGDTEAFF. The CDR3 DNA reads as TGTGCCAGCAGCTTAAGCGGGGACACTGAAGCTTTCTTT.

The V gene is TRBV7-9, the J gene TRBJ2-3; the D call may be TRBD1 or TRBD2 (5 bases each). Trimming took off 1 base at V and 6 bases at J, with 20 bases between the two ends. The CDR3 has 17 amino acids. The germline V gene encodes CDR1 SEHNR and CDR2 FQNEAQ (reference sequence). CDR3 DNA: TGTGCCAGCAGCTTAGGTATTACGGGACGGGACCTGGATACGCAGTATTTT. It is translated as CASSLGITGRDLDTQYF.